This T cell receptor beta chain originates from a study of T-cell memory formation after mild COVID-19. Whole-study findings and limits: Contracting clones, day 15 to 85, had balanced CD4/CD8, and later expanders favored CD4+.

V was clipped by 8 bases and J by 6 bases; unmatched bases: 2. Germline V CDR1 and CDR2: MNHEY, SMNVEV (reference sequence). The CDR3 totals 11 residues. 5'RACE primed from the constant segment yielded TCR alpha and TCR beta cDNA libraries bearing sample barcodes and UMIs. TCRdb ran MiXCR on the 5' RACE reads and lists one entry per CDR3 protein. Of about 140,000 distinct CDR3 sequences detected, 14% appear once; the ten largest clones hold about 27%. This clonotype turned up a few times. Antigen specificity is unknown. The sequenced material came from PBMCs or a T cell subset sorted from them (not recorded which). This TCR derives from an adult woman who had mild COVID-19 (a few samples of this study predate the infection). Cell type and time point are not known. This chain links TRBV27 with TRBJ2-3, with 7 nucleotides matching TRBD2. CDR3 sequence reads: CASGLVDTQYF. Here the CDR3 DNA reads TGTGCCAGCGGACTAGTTGATACGCAGTATTTT.